In this sample, the clone carrying this TCR beta chain turned up a few times. Original analysis: Estimation of nucleated cell counts relied on the amplification of reference gene primers. Generated by immunoSEQ multiplex PCR, the TCRdb table keeps only in-frame clones and is missing some. The V and J calls and the clone size are those of that table, but D and trimming were determined from the DNA. This repertoire shows about 170,000 clones, around four fifths found once; its top ten account for 15% to 20%. The data belong to a study of blood T cell repertoires in COVID-19. This CDR3 is 14 amino acids long. Germline assignment: CDR1 SGHNT and CDR2 YENEEA. Trimming took 5 bases from V and 5 from J, leaving 16 bases between them.

The receptor's source is a woman in her seventies who had recovered from COVID-19. The specimen sequenced was peripheral blood. The rearrangement uses TRBV11-3 and TRBJ2-7; TRBD1 is a possible D gene (7 bases). The CDR3 nucleotides read TGTGCCAGCAGCCCAGGGGGGACACGCGACGAGCAGTACTTC. This gives the protein CASSPGGTRDEQYF.